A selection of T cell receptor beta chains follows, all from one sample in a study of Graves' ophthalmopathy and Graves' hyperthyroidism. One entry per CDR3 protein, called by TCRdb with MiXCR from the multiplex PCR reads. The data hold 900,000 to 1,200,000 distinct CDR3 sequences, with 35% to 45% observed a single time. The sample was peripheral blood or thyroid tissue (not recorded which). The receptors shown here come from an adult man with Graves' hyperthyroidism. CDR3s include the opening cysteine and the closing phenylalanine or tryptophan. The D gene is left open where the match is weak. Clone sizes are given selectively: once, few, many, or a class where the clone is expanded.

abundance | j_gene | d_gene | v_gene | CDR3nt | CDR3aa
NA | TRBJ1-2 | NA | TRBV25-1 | TGTGCCAGCTGGGCCCCCCGTGTGGACTATGGCTACACCTTC | CASWAPRVDYGYTF
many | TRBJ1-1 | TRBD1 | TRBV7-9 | TGTGCCAGCAGCCTGCATAGGGACAGACGAAACACTGAAGCTTTCTTT | CASSLHRDRRNTEAFF
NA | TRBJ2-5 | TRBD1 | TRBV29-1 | TGCAGCGCCGAAGGCGACAGGGGGCCCCCGTTGGGACGAGAGACCCAGTACTTC | CSAEGDRGPPLGRETQYF
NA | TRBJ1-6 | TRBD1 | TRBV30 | TGTGCCTGGAGTTTAGGGACAGTGAATTCACCCCTCCACTTT | CAWSLGTVNSPLHF
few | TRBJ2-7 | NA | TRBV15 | TGTGCCACCAGCAGAGAGGAGGACAGCTGGTCCGAGCAGTACTTC | CATSREEDSWSEQYF
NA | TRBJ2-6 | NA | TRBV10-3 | TGTGCCATCAGTACAGGACAGCCTGGGGCCAACGTCCTGACTTTC | CAISTGQPGANVLTF
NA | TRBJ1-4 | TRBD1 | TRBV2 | TGTGCCAGCGGTCTGGCCTATACCTCGGGACAGGGGGTAAGGGGAGAAAAACTGTTTTTT | CASGLAYTSGQGVRGEKLFF
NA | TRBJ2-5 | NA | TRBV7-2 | TGTGCCAGCAGCGACCCGGCGGGGTGGGAGACCCAGTACTTC | CASSDPAGWETQYF
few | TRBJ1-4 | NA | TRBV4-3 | TGCGCCAGCAGCCAAGATGGACAGTCTAATGAAAAACTGTTTTTT | CASSQDGQSNEKLFF
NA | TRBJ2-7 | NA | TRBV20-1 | TGCAGTGCTAGGGGCAGGGACGAGCAGTACTTC | CSARGRDEQYF
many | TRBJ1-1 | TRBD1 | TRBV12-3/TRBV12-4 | TGTGCCAGCACCCACAGGGGGGGGAACACTGAAGCTTTCTTT | CASTHRGGNTEAFF